This T cell receptor beta chain appears in the sequencing data of a study of OX40 agonist ivuxolimab in advanced cancers. Study context: Ivuxolimab was delivered to patients intravenously every 2 weeks at doses spanning 0.01 to 10 mg/kg. Patients treated during dose escalation were battling hepatocellular carcinoma, melanoma, renal cell or head and neck cancer. Prior therapy, whether anti-PD-1, anti-PD-L1 or anti-CTLA-4, was allowed, and less than 45% had some.

The repertoire was sequenced with immunoSEQ multiplex PCR; TCRdb's copy has only in-frame clones and lacks some. This table holds some 80,000 clones, 80% to 90% found once. Blood samples were obtained at baseline, cycle 4 day 1, and cycle 7 day 1. Trimming pared 2 bases from V and 0 bases from J, leaving 11 bases between. This CDR3 is 15 amino acids long. The germline V gene has CDR1 MNHEY and CDR2 SVGAGI. The chain carries TRBV6-5 and TRBJ2-7; D is perhaps TRBD2 (6 bases). The sequencing used CD4+ or CD8+ T cells sorted from blood, collected in a trial of the OX40 agonist ivuxolimab. The sequence derives from an adult with an advanced solid tumor such as melanoma, head and neck, liver or kidney cancer. The CDR3 DNA follows: TGTGCCAGCAGTTACGCGGGAATTGACTCCTACGAGCAGTACTTC. It codes for CASSYAGIDSYEQYF.